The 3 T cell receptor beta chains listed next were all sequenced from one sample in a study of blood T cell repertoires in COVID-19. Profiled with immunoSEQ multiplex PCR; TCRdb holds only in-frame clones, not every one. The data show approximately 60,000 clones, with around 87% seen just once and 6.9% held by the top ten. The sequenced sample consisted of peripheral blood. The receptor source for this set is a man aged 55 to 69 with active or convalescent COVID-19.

The CDR3 bases are TGTGCCAGCAGTTTATCAAGACAACTCTCTGGAAACACCATATATTTT. It specifies CASSLSRQLSGNTIYF. The chain couples TRBV27 to TRBJ1-3; D not resolved. V lost 0 bases and J 0 bases, leaving 9 bases between the germline ends. The germline gives CDR1 MNHEY, CDR2 SMNVEV (reference sequence). The CDR3 is 16 amino acids.

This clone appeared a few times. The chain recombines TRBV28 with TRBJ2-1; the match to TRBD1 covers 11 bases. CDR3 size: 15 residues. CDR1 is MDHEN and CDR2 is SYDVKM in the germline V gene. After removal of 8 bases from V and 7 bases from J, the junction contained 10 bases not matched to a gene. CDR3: CASELGQGVLNEQFF. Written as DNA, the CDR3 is TGTGCCAGCGAACTGGGACAGGGGGTCTTGAATGAGCAGTTCTTC.

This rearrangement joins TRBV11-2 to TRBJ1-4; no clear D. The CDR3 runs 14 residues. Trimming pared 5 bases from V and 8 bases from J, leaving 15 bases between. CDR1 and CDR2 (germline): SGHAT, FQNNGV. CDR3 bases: TGTGCCAGCAGCCTGTGGGGAGGGAACGAAAAACTGTTTTTT. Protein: CASSLWGGNEKLFF.